The T cell receptor (beta chain) described here comes from a study of vaccination effects on CD4 cells after COVID-19. Study-level information: The culture medium for 1.5 million to 2 million PBMC per well included 8.5 to 10 IU/ml IL-2 and 8.5 to 10 ug/ml peptides.

On roughly day 10 of culture, CD4+ T cells were separated out. BNT162b2 vaccine or mRNA-1273 vaccine was given to participants in two doses. Cells had half their medium changed to IL-2 medium on days 3 and 7. TCRdb's copy holds only in-frame clones and misses some; the assay was immunoSEQ multiplex PCR. The table has 45,000 to 60,000 clones, roughly 70% seen once. With 7 bases removed from V and 0 bases from J, the gap between germline ends came to 10 bases. The germline V gene has CDR1 MNHEY and CDR2 SVGAGI. The CDR3 contains 15 residues. Findings and caveats of the study: Within healthy vaccinees, only 1 of 255 vaccine-induced clones displayed cross-reactivity with common cold coronaviruses.

As concerns this clone: No antigen is known for it.

The starting material was CD4+ T cells from PBMCs cultured without peptide, obtained after COVID-19 vaccination. The chain carries TRBV6-5 and TRBJ1-6, with a weak D call TRBD1 (5 bases). The receptor comes from a human donor who received a COVID-19 vaccine. CDR3 sequence (DNA): TGTGCCAGCATGATCGGGGGCTCCTATAATTCACCCCTCCACTTT. It codes for CASMIGGSYNSPLHF.